This T cell receptor (beta chain) was identified in a study of blood T cell repertoires in COVID-19. V was cut by 2 bases and J by 5 bases, with 12 bases left in between. The V gene's germline CDR1 is MNHEY and CDR2 SVGEGT. This CDR3 is built from 14 residues. Measured with immunoSEQ multiplex PCR; TCRdb has only the in-frame clones, and not every one. The sample has about 180,000 clones; roughly 81% are singletons. Input material: peripheral blood. This receptor was taken from a woman in her forties or fifties with COVID-19, enrolled during active disease. The chain employs TRBV6-2 or TRBV6-3 and TRBJ1-2; unclear D gene. The CDR3 loop is CASSYTRVGYGYTF. CDR3 bases: TGTGCCAGCAGTTACACCCGGGTTGGGTATGGCTACACCTTC.